Following are 16 T cell receptor beta chains from one sample sequenced in a study of shared clonotypes between healthy human individuals. Sequencing used immunoSEQ multiplex PCR; TCRdb keeps in-frame clones, though not all of them. The sample has about 1 million clones, around 74% seen once. Sequencing was carried out using memory CD4+ T cells sorted from blood. Subset denoted: CD45RA-negative fraction. These receptors came from a man younger than 30 in good health.

The chain joins TRBV5-1 to TRBJ2-7; D may match TRBD1 or TRBD2 (6 bases each). Trimming cost V 6 bases and J 0 bases, with 16 bases left between them. Germline CDR1 reads SGHRS; CDR2 reads YFSETQ. The CDR3 length is 15 residues. CDR3 residues: CASKSEGGGSYEQYF. In DNA, the CDR3 is TGCGCCAGCAAGTCTGAGGGGGGAGGCTCCTACGAGCAGTACTTC.

The V and J genes are TRBV5-4 and TRBJ1-3; D not certain. The CDR3 spans 16 residues. Germline V gives CDR1 SGHNT, CDR2 YYREEE (reference sequence). V lost 4 bases, J lost 0 bases, and 14 bases lay in between. The chain's CDR3 is CASSLPPSSSGNTIYF. The CDR3 DNA follows: TGTGCCAGCAGCCTCCCGCCGAGTAGCTCTGGAAACACCATATATTTT.

This clone was seen only once. CDR3 sequence reads: CASSLGADGRSTDTQYF. CDR3 in DNA: TGTGCCAGCAGCTTAGGGGCTGACGGGAGATCCACAGATACGCAGTATTTT. The chain combines TRBV7-9 with TRBJ2-3, with D maybe TRBD2 (6 bases). The CDR3 has 17 residues. Germline V gene lookup returns CDR1 SEHNR and CDR2 FQNEAQ (reference sequence). V was cut by 1 base and J by 2 bases, with 16 bases left in between. Variable domain in full (rest from reference TRBV7-9 and TRBJ2-3): DTGVSQNPRHKITKRGQNVTFRCDPISEHNRLYWYRQTLGQGPEFLTYFQNEAQLEKSRLLSDRFSAERPKGSFSTLEIQRTEQGDSAMYLCASSLGADGRSTDTQYFGPGTRLTVL.

The V gene is TRBV9, the J gene TRBJ2-7; no reliable D call. The CDR3 length is 13 residues. Germline values: CDR1 SGDLS, CDR2 YYNGEE. The V end lost 0 bases, the J end lost 5 bases, and 9 bases lay between the germline ends. The CDR3 loop is CASSVELLDEQYF. The CDR3 DNA follows: TGTGCCAGCAGCGTAGAGCTGTTGGACGAGCAGTACTTC.

The chain combines TRBV28 with TRBJ2-6; D call uncertain. V gave up 3 bases and J gave up 2 bases, with 2 bases separating them. This CDR3 contains 13 residues. Germline V CDR1 and CDR2: MDHEN, SYDVKM. CDR3 in amino acids: CASSLAGANVLTF. DNA of the CDR3: TGTGCCAGCAGTTTGGCTGGGGCCAACGTCCTGACTTTC.

The CDR3 loop is CASSVGDGTSGRVAYNEQFF. The CDR3 DNA reads as TGTGCCAGCAGCGTAGGAGACGGGACTAGCGGGAGGGTCGCCTACAATGAGCAGTTCTTC. V usage is TRBV9 and J usage is TRBJ2-1, with 16 bases fitting TRBD2. The CDR3 spans 20 residues. Germline CDR1 SGDLS, CDR2 YYNGEE. J gave up 2 bases and V 0 bases, and 8 bases lay outside the gene matches.

This sequence joins TRBV11-2 and TRBJ2-7; 9 bases line up with TRBD1. CDR1 is SGHAT, CDR2 FQNNGV, per germline. Trimming removed 3 bases from V and 4 bases from J; junction bases left unmatched: 10. The CDR3 is made up of 16 amino acids. CDR3 DNA sequence: TGTGCCAGCAGCTTTGGTGATTCGACAGGGGGATACGAGCAGTACTTC. Translating it yields CASSFGDSTGGYEQYF.

In its sample, this clone was seen a few times. The gene calls are TRBV14 and TRBJ1-2; no definite D call. Looked up from germline, CDR1 is SGHDN and CDR2 is FVKESK. The V end was cut by 0 bases, the J end by 6 bases, with 11 bases between. The CDR3 loop spans 14 amino acids. CDR3 in amino acids: CASSQDGGWNGYTF. The CDR3 DNA follows: TGTGCCAGCAGCCAAGACGGCGGCTGGAATGGCTACACCTTC.

The chain joins TRBV7-9 to TRBJ2-2; D unclear. Germline CDR1 SEHNR, CDR2 FQNEAQ (reference sequence). V was clipped by 3 bases and J by 0 bases, with 17 bases between them. There are 18 residues in the CDR3. The CDR3 sequence is CASSFSQVTKANTGELFF. CDR3 nucleotides: TGTGCCAGCAGCTTCTCTCAGGTCACTAAGGCGAACACCGGGGAGCTGTTTTTT.

The chain joins TRBV6-1 to TRBJ1-6, with 7 bases identical to TRBD1. The CDR3 totals 15 residues. CDR1 and CDR2 (germline): MNHNS, SASEGT. Trimming cost V 6 bases and J 5 bases; bases outside gene matches: 7. As DNA, the CDR3 is TGTGCCAGCAGGACCGGACAGGCCAATAATTCACCCCTCCACTTT. Amino acids: CASRTGQANNSPLHF.

This clone is a singleton in its sample. This sequence joins TRBV9 and TRBJ2-1, with 7 bases lining up with TRBD1. Germline-derived CDR1 and CDR2 are SGDLS and YYNGEE. J was trimmed by 12 bases and V by 4 bases; bases with no gene match: 16. The CDR3 sequence is 15 residues long. The CDR3 DNA sequence: TGTGCCAGCAGCCCTCGACAGGGCCGTGACACTCGGCAGTTCTTC. Its translation: CASSPRQGRDTRQFF.

This clone was observed a few times. The CDR3 nucleotides are TGTGCCATCACCGACACAGGGGGCGCGGCTGGCTACACCTTC. It is translated as CAITDTGGAAGYTF. This sequence joins TRBV10-3 and TRBJ1-2; 9 positions agree with TRBD1. J lost 7 bases, V lost 7 bases, and 10 bases had no gene match. CDR3 length: 14 amino acids. Germline V gene lookup returns CDR1 ENHRY and CDR2 SYGVKD.

V and J are TRBV6-5 and TRBJ2-5, with 11 bases lining up with TRBD2. The length of the CDR3 is 15 residues. J was trimmed by 8 bases and V by 2 bases; bases with no gene match: 7. In germline, CDR1 is MNHEY, CDR2 SVGAGI. The chain's CDR3 is CASSYRLAGPNTQYF. DNA of the CDR3: TGTGCCAGCAGTTACCGACTAGCGGGGCCGAATACCCAGTACTTC.

This clone was counted only a few times. One end of the junction does not line up with germline, which may come from a read error. The rearrangement joins TRBV7-7 to TRBJ2-1, with D possibly matching TRBD2 (6 bases). Per the germline V gene, CDR1 is SSHAT and CDR2 is FNYEAQ (reference sequence). CDR3 length equals 15 residues. The chain's CDR3 is CASRLTRPILDEQFF. DNA of the CDR3: TGTGCTAGCAGGCTGACTAGACCCATTCTAGATGAGCAGTTCTTC.

This chain joins TRBV29-1 and TRBJ2-7; D unclear. Germline-derived CDR1 and CDR2 are SQVTM and ANQGSEA. This CDR3 has 11 residues. The V and J ends lost 7 bases and 6 bases respectively, with 13 bases between them. Here the CDR3 reads CSATLTTEQYF. CDR3 nucleotide sequence: TGCAGCGCTACTCTTACGACCGAGCAGTACTTC.

The rearrangement joins TRBV27 to TRBJ2-1, with 8 bases fitting TRBD2. Germline V CDR1 and CDR2: MNHEY, SMNVEV (reference sequence). The ends lost 3 bases at V and 8 bases at J; junction bases unmatched: 9. The CDR3 is made up of 15 amino acids. The CDR3 coding sequence is TGTGCCAGCAGTTTTGAGCGGGGGCCCGCATATGAGCAGTTCTTC. Its protein is CASSFERGPAYEQFF.